This TCR beta chain was profiled in a study of cytomegalovirus exposure and HLA in healthy donors. PCR amplification relied on 60 Vbeta primers (plus 13 Jbeta primers). Sequencing was performed with immunoSEQ multiplex PCR; in TCRdb, only in-frame clones are kept and a portion is missing. The data show about 300,000 clones, roughly 89% seen once. Germline assignment: CDR1 SGDLS and CDR2 YYNGEE. V lost 5 bases, J lost 4 bases, and 10 bases stayed unmatched. The CDR3 has 15 residues. V and J are TRBV9 and TRBJ2-5; 8 bases are a match to TRBD1. The source material was PBMCs. The receptor was derived from a middle-aged man in good health and CMV-seropositive. This chain's CDR3 is CASSRTPDRGETQYF. CDR3 nucleotides: TGTGCCAGCAGTCGAACTCCCGACAGGGGAGAGACCCAGTACTTC.